This TCR beta chain is drawn from a study of T-cell reconstitution after alpha-beta-depleted transplantation in children. Unique molecular identifiers featured in how the TCRbeta library was prepared. MiXCR, run by TCRdb on the PCR reads, gives a single entry per CDR3 protein. Found here are 210,000 or so distinct CDR3 sequences, approximately 11% of them singletons; the top ten hold approximately 30%. Study observations and caveats: Where some patients showed high TCRbeta diversity at day 60, it came from recipient T cells and thymic progenitors that had survived. Reportedly, only several hundred clones from non-depleted graft cells drove alpha-beta T-cell counts at about two months. Diversity and T-cell counts at one year after transplant derived mostly from new T cells.

Germline assignment: CDR1 SGHTA and CDR2 FQGTGA. Trimming removed 5 bases at V and 3 bases at J, with 14 bases between. CDR3 size: 15 residues. This clonotype was picked up many times. Its antigen is not identified. The chain employs TRBV7-3 and TRBJ2-1; D gene uncertain. This TCR was sampled from a child younger than two with acute myeloid leukemia, due to receive a stem cell transplant. Sequenced here: PBMCs, sampled before TCRalphabeta/CD19-depleted stem cell transplant. The CDR3 DNA sequence: TGTGCCAGCAGCCCTAGACTCGCCTTCTACAATGAGCAGTTCTTC. This translates into CASSPRLAFYNEQFF.